Listed below are T cell receptor beta chains from one sample, sequenced in a study of T cell responses to AZD1222 COVID-19 vaccine. Profiling relied on immunoSEQ multiplex PCR, and the TCRdb table lists in-frame clones only, not all of them. There are about 100,000 clones in the sample; approximately 89% occur only once, and more than 3.5% lies in the top ten. Material: peripheral blood, obtained on day 0 of MenACWY control vaccination. The receptors here all came from an adult in good health. Each CDR3 is given with its conserved first and last residue. D genes are given only for firm matches.

>TRBD2|TRBV27|TRBJ2-5
CASSSDSGGRRKRETQYF
>NA|TRBV7-9|TRBJ2-2
CASSLSPSTGELFF
>TRBD1|TRBV19|TRBJ1-1
CASSWTGGDTEAFF
>NA|TRBV7-9|TRBJ1-3
CASSLLGVNTIYF
>NA|TRBV5-1|TRBJ2-3
CASSLNPGESTDTQYF
>NA|TRBV4-3|TRBJ1-1
CASSQVGQMNTEAFF
>TRBD2|TRBV7-2|TRBJ2-5
CASSSDGLAGETQYF
>NA|TRBV5-1|TRBJ2-3
CASSLRGSAGSTDTQYF
>NA|TRBV29-1|TRBJ1-6
CSAPLGQGDNSPLHF
>NA|TRBV5-1|TRBJ2-7
CASSLEGLGSSYEQYF
>TRBD1|TRBV28|TRBJ1-2
CASSPVTGFGYTF